This TCR beta chain was sequenced for a study of blood T cell repertoires in COVID-19 (TCRdb year 2020). Looking at the study overall: Samples covering the acute and convalescent phases of COVID-19 were provided by collaborators in the United States, Italy and Spain. The prospective study material was composed of cDNA or gDNA derived from T cells, B-cell-depleted T cells, or PBMCs. Deeply sampled blood TCRbeta repertoires from subjects exposed to, actively infected with, or recovered from COVID-19 were included in the dataset. The repertoires were released in a freely available public database meant as a resource for research on the immune response to SARS-CoV-2. Samples came from the ongoing ImmuneRACE study (first 160 participants) plus 1,254 subjects from 6 global collaborators. The sample metadata nearly always contained a de-identified subject ID, COVID-19 status, age in years and sex. Where HLA class I and class II types were available, the types were taken from metadata supplied by the sample provider, not from assay-based typing.

Taken from the germline V gene, the CDR1 and CDR2 loops are SGHAT and FQNNGV. The CDR3 sequence holds 15 residues, the cysteine and phenylalanine included. The sequence is cut down to CDR3 DNA, 45 bases in frame from base 1. V loses 2 bases of germline sequence and J loses 2 bases, and the interval between the two ends is 10 bases. TCRbeta CDR3 regions were amplified from genomic DNA by means of the immunoSEQ Assay, a bias-controlled multiplex PCR. Under the source paper's analysis protocol: Nucleated cell counts per sample were estimated from amplification of reference gene primers within the assay. To quantify the absolute abundance of each unique TCRbeta CDR3 rearrangement, sequence reads were collapsed and filtered. Productive Simpson clonality was computed per sample as the square root of Simpson's diversity index over productive rearrangements. In its TCRdb copy, this immuneACCESS table keeps in-frame sequences only and misses some clones. Where compared with another copy, unresolved V genes explain less than half of these, and the others have no known cause. V and J calls and clone size follow that table, whereas D and trimming were derived from the DNA. Counted in this sample were 330,000 or so clones; about 91% of them appeared once. The ten largest make up approximately 9.3% of the sample.

The research as a whole found: The amount of clinical and demographic metadata varied by source and participant and was provided uncurated.

About this clone itself: The antigen it recognizes is unknown. The input lacks base qualities; no much larger clone sits a single base away. Other DNA sequences in the same sample also yield this CDR3.

At one collaborating source in Seattle, patients were enrolled during active infection and were followed longitudinally through the course of disease. Each collaborating institution followed its own protocols to collect whole blood in K2EDTA tubes. For TCRbeta analysis, collaborator samples were shipped as frozen whole blood, as isolated PBMCs, or as DNA extracted from either sample type. The origin of this receptor is a man between 25 and 39 years old with COVID-19, enrolled during active disease. The chain joins TRBV11-2 to TRBJ2-1; no D gene can be assigned with confidence. Sample: peripheral blood. The bases are TGTGCCAGCAGCTTATCAGAGAGGCCCTACAATGAGCAGTTCTTC. This yields the protein CASSLSERPYNEQFF.